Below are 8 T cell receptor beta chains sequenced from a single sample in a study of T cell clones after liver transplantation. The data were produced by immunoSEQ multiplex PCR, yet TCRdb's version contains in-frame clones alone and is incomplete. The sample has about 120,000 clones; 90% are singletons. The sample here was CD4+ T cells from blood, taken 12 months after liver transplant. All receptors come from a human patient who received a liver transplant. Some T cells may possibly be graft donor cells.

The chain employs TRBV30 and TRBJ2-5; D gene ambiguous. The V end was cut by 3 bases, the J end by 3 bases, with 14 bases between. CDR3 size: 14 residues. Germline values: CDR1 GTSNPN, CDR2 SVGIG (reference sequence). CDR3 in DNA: TGTGCCTGGAGCAGAGAGCCCGTGGAAGAGACCCAGTACTTC. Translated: CAWSREPVEETQYF. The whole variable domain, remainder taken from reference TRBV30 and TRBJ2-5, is SQTIHQWPATLVQPVGSPLSLECTVEGTSNPNLYWYRQAAGRGLQLLFYSVGIGQISSEVPQNLSASRPQDRQFILSSKKLLLSDSGFYLCAWSREPVEETQYFGPGTRLLVL.

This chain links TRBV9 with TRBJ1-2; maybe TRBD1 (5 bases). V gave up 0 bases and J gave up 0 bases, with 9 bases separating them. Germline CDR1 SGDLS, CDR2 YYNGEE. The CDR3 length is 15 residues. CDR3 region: CASSVADSSNYGYTF. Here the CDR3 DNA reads TGTGCCAGCAGCGTAGCCGACAGTTCTAACTATGGCTACACCTTC.

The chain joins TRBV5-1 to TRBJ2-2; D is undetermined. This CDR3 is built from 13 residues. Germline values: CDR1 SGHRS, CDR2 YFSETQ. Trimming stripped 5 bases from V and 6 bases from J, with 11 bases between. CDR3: CASRGPVAGELFF. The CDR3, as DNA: TGCGCCAGCAGAGGTCCGGTCGCCGGGGAGCTGTTTTTT.

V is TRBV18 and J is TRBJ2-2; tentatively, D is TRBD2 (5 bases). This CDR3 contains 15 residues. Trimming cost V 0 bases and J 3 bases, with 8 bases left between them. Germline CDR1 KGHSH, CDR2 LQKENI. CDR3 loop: CASSPPARDTGELFF. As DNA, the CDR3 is TGTGCCAGCTCACCACCCGCGAGGGACACCGGGGAGCTGTTTTTT.

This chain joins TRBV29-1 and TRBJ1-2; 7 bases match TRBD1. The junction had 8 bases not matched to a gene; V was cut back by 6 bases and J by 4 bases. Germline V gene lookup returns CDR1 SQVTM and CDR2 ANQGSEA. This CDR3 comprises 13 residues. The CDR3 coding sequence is TGCAGCGTGGCAGGGGGTCTCGGCTATGGCTACACCTTC. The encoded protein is CSVAGGLGYGYTF.

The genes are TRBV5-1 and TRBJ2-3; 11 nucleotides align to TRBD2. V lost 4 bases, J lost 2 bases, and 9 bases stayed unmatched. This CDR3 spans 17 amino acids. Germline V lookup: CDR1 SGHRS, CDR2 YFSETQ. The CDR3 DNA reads TGCGCCAGCAGCAGTACTAGCGGGAGCCGAGTCACAGATACGCAGTATTTT. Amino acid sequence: CASSSTSGSRVTDTQYF.

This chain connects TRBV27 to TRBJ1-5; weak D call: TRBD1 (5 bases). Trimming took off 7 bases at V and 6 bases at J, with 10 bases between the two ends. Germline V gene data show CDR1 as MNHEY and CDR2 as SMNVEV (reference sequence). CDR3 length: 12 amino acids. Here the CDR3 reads CASKGQGQPQHF. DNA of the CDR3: TGTGCCAGCAAGGGGCAGGGTCAGCCCCAGCATTTT.

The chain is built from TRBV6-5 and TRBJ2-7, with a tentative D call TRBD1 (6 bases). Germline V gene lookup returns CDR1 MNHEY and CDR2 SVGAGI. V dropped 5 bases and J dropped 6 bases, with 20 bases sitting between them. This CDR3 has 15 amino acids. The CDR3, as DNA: TGTGCCAGCAGTAGCTCCACCGGGACAATCGTCGAGCAGTACTTC. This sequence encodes CASSSSTGTIVEQYF.